The following is a TCR beta chain sequence with its context. Its antigen is unidentified. CDR3 size: 13 residues. V trimming: 5 bases; J trimming: 10 bases; junction bases outside the gene matches: 6. These data belong to a study of T cell responses to AZD1222 COVID-19 vaccine. Whole-study findings and limits: Of the AZD1222 recipients, only 5 to 7 were seropositive at baseline. Clonal diversity may have been underestimated in mostly white British donors.

Produced via immunoSEQ multiplex PCR; TCRdb's table is partial and in-frame only. The table records some 140,000 clones, roughly 90% of them present only once. J is TRBJ1-4 and V is TRBV12-3 or TRBV12-4; 8 bases fit TRBD1. The sequencing used peripheral blood, collected on day 0 of AZD1222 vaccination. This TCR was sampled from an adult in good health. The CDR3 is CASSADRGGKLFF. The CDR3 nucleotides read TGTGCCAGCAGTGCCGACAGGGGTGGAAAACTGTTTTTT.